The present T cell receptor (beta chain) was sequenced within a study of T cell clonality in common variable immunodeficiency. CDR3 length: 13 amino acids. Germline CDR1 SGHDT, CDR2 YYEEEE. Clones were read by immunoSEQ multiplex PCR, and TCRdb kept only the in-frame ones, dropping some. Recorded here are about 28,000 clones, none singletons. Study results and caveats: Reportedly, TCR beta sequences from common variable immunodeficiency showed fewer deletions and N-nucleotide insertions.

Many counts were recorded for this clone. Antigen specificity is unknown. The read ends 3 residues early relative to the CDR3; the germline J gene fills the gap. The sequenced material came from peripheral blood mononuclear cells. The chain has TRBV5-6 and TRBJ1-2, with 8 bases matching TRBD1. This clonotype was obtained from a human donor with common variable immunodeficiency. This CDR3 reads CASSGTGSEGYTF. CDR3 bases read: TGTGCCAGCAGCGGGACAGGTTCAGAAGGC.